These 4 T cell receptor beta chains share one sample of origin, sequenced in a study of PD-1 blockade in classical Hodgkin lymphoma. The patients all showed relapse after autologous stem cell transplantation, while their brentuximab vedotin exposure varied. Sequenced by immunoSEQ multiplex PCR; TCRdb stores in-frame clones only, minus some. This table has fewer than 8,000 clones, about 86% appearing once. The sample in question was peripheral blood mononuclear cells (PBMCs), obtained before the second cycle of nivolumab. These receptors came from a human donor with classical Hodgkin lymphoma.

J is TRBJ2-1 and V is TRBV20-1; D possibly corresponds to TRBD1 (6 bases). The length of the CDR3 is 11 residues. Germline lookup yields CDR1 DFQATT and CDR2 SNEGSKA (reference sequence). The ends were cut back, 6 bases at V and 7 bases at J, with 10 bases in the middle. This chain's CDR3 is CSAPQGNEQFF. CDR3 in DNA: TGCAGTGCGCCCCAGGGGAATGAGCAGTTCTTC.

The chain has TRBV18 and TRBJ1-6; 8 bases are a match to TRBD1. Per the germline V gene, CDR1 is KGHSH and CDR2 is LQKENI. Germline trimming cut 5 bases from V and 6 bases from J; bases unmatched to any gene: 9. The CDR3 consists of 16 residues. The CDR3 protein is CASSTETGVGNSPLHF. The CDR3 DNA reads TGTGCCAGCTCAACCGAGACAGGGGTAGGTAATTCACCCCTCCACTTT.

V is TRBV4-1 and J is TRBJ1-1; tentatively, D is TRBD1 (5 bases). The CDR3 consists of 15 residues. The germline CDR1 and CDR2 sequences are MGHRA and YSYEKL. The V end was cut by 2 bases, the J end by 0 bases, with 10 bases between. The CDR3 DNA reads as TGCGCCAGCAGCCAAAAACGGGACTTGAACACTGAAGCTTTCTTT. Its translation is CASSQKRDLNTEAFF.

The J gene is TRBJ1-2, the V gene TRBV4-1; D call uncertain. Germline V gives CDR1 MGHRA, CDR2 YSYEKL. This CDR3 region has 14 residues. V was trimmed by 3 bases and J by 4 bases, leaving 12 bases between them. CDR3 DNA sequence: TGCGCCAGCAGCCAGCCGACGGACGTCTATGGCTACACCTTC. This codes for CASSQPTDVYGYTF.